Below, 8 T cell receptor beta chains from the same sample are listed, as sequenced in a study of blood T cell repertoires in COVID-19 (dated by TCRdb to about 2020). Receptor libraries were prepared by the immunoSEQ multiplex PCR assay. Here the immuneACCESS table is served through TCRdb, limited to in-frame sequences with V and J called. Missing clones are a known gap in these copies; in checked studies unresolved V genes cover under half, and the rest lacks a known reason. In this sample the table shows over 150,000 clones, 76% of which occur a single time. Jointly, the top ten make up less than 4.5% of the sample. Sequencing was performed on peripheral blood. The source is a woman at least 80 years old with acute or convalescent COVID-19.

This rearrangement joins TRBV10-3 to TRBJ1-2, with 10 nucleotides matching TRBD1. Germline loops: CDR1 ENHRY, CDR2 SYGVKD. V was pared by 7 bases and J by 6 bases, with 8 bases of the junction left unmatched. There are 14 residues in the CDR3. This CDR3 reads CAINAGQGENGYTF. The CDR3 bases are TGTGCCATCAATGCCGGACAGGGGGAGAATGGCTACACCTTC.

The J gene is TRBJ1-1, the V gene TRBV3-1 (or the pseudogene TRBV3-2), with D possibly TRBD1 on 5 matching bases. There are 15 residues in the CDR3. Trimming left V 1 base short and J 5 bases short, with 14 bases between. Germline assignment: CDR1 LGHDT and CDR2 YNNKEL (reference sequence). The CDR3 sequence: CASSQGSRVSTEAFF. The CDR3 DNA is TGTGCCAGCAGCCAAGGATCCAGGGTTTCGACTGAAGCTTTCTTT.

V is TRBV7-2 and J is TRBJ1-2, with unresolved D. The CDR3 has 13 residues. Germline V lookup: CDR1 SGHTA, CDR2 FQGNSA. V was trimmed by 0 bases and J by 4 bases, leaving 6 bases between them. CDR3 sequence (DNA): TGTGCCAGCAGCTTAGCAGGAGTCTATGGCTACACCTTC. Translated, it gives CASSLAGVYGYTF.

The chain has TRBV5-1 and TRBJ2-3; perhaps TRBD1 as D (6 bases). CDR1 and CDR2 from the germline V gene are SGHRS and YFSETQ. The V gene lost 6 bases and the J gene lost 5 bases, with 13 bases spanning the gap. The CDR3 contains 13 residues. This chain's CDR3 is CASTGQLRDTQYF. The DNA of the CDR3 is TGCGCCAGCACGGGACAACTTAGAGATACGCAGTATTTT.

The V and J genes are TRBV11-2 and TRBJ1-3, with 7 bases aligning to TRBD1. CDR3 size: 14 residues. Per germline, CDR1 SGHAT and CDR2 FQNNGV. V was pared by 1 base and J by 3 bases, with 0 bases of the junction left unmatched. For the CDR3, the DNA is TGTGCCAGCAGCTTAGCAGGGGGTGGAAACACCATATATTTT. It is translated as CASSLAGGGNTIYF.

This sequence joins TRBV7-9 and TRBJ1-5; D perhaps matches TRBD1 (5 bases). Germline-derived CDR1 and CDR2 are SEHNR and FQNEAQ (reference sequence). V was clipped by 4 bases and J by 5 bases, with 18 bases between them. The CDR3 is 16 amino acids. CDR3: CASSSGARGTDQPQHF. Written as DNA, the CDR3 is TGTGCCAGCAGCTCAGGTGCCCGGGGGACCGATCAGCCCCAGCATTTT.

This clone was counted a single time. The chain employs TRBV19 and TRBJ1-5; no firm D call. The CDR3 totals 13 residues. The V end was cut by 6 bases, the J end by 7 bases, with 13 bases between. Germline V lookup: CDR1 LNHDA, CDR2 SQIVND (reference sequence). CDR3 in amino acids: CASSSQSFQPQHF. CDR3 nucleotide sequence: TGTGCCAGTAGCTCGCAGTCCTTCCAGCCCCAGCATTTT.

This clone has only a few counts. V and J are TRBV6-5 and TRBJ2-4, with 14 bases lining up with TRBD2. Unmatched junction bases numbered 1, after V lost 2 bases and J lost 10 bases. This CDR3 is 14 amino acids long. Germline V gene data show CDR1 as MNHEY and CDR2 as SVGAGI. CDR3 nucleotides: TGTGCCAGCAGTTACCGACTAGCGGGGGGGATTCAGTACTTC. This encodes CASSYRLAGGIQYF.